These 10 T cell receptor beta chains came from one sample sequenced in a study of T-cell memory formation after mild COVID-19. One entry per CDR3 protein results from TCRdb running MiXCR on the 5' RACE reads. The sample holds some 180,000 distinct CDR3 sequences; about a fifth are singletons and the top ten take about 4%. Sequences were obtained from PBMCs or a T cell subset sorted from them (not recorded which). These receptors all stem from a man aged 18 to 30 who had mild COVID-19 (a few samples of this study predate the infection). Cell type and time point are not known.

This clonotype was detected a few times. The rearrangement links TRBV11-2 to TRBJ2-5; the match to TRBD2 covers 10 bases. The CDR3 runs 16 residues. Germline V CDR1 and CDR2: SGHAT, FQNNGV. Unmatched junction bases numbered 9, after V lost 3 bases and J lost 5 bases. The CDR3 reads CASSFGSGGARETQYF. For the CDR3, the DNA is TGTGCCAGCAGCTTTGGGAGCGGGGGGGCTCGGGAGACCCAGTACTTC.

This chain links TRBV5-5 with TRBJ1-6; D not resolved. V lost 0 bases, J lost 8 bases, and 18 bases lay in between. CDR3 length: 17 amino acids. The germline V gene encodes CDR1 SGHKS and CDR2 YYEKEE (reference sequence). In nucleotides, the CDR3 is TGTGCCAGCAGCTTGGTTCCCCCGGCGGGAACGGATTCACCCCTCCACTTT. Its translation: CASSLVPPAGTDSPLHF.

This clonotype was seen a few times. The chain is built from TRBV12-3 or TRBV12-4 and TRBJ1-2; 10 bases are a match to TRBD1. This CDR3 contains 13 residues. J gave up 5 bases and V 5 bases, and 2 bases lay outside the gene matches. CDR3 sequence: CASSRTGGYGYTF. Written as DNA, the CDR3 is TGTGCCAGCAGTCGGACAGGGGGTTATGGCTACACCTTC.

This clonotype turned up a few times. The chain recombines TRBV27 with TRBJ2-1; 8 bases fit TRBD2. The CDR3 covers 11 residues. Looked up from germline, CDR1 is MNHEY and CDR2 is SMNVEV (reference sequence). J gave up 9 bases and V 9 bases, and 4 bases lay outside the gene matches. CDR3 sequence (DNA): TGTGCCAGGCGGACTAGCTGTGAGCAGTTCTTC. Translated: CARRTSCEQFF.

This clonotype was found a few times. The chain is built from TRBV15 and TRBJ2-6, with D hard to call. V was trimmed by 9 bases and J by 0 bases, leaving 15 bases between them. Germline lookup yields CDR1 LNHNV and CDR2 YYDKDF (reference sequence). The CDR3 has 16 residues. The CDR3 is CATGTLGSSGANVLTF. The DNA of the CDR3 is TGTGCCACGGGTACCTTGGGAAGCTCTGGGGCCAACGTCCTGACTTTC.

This clonotype appeared a few times. The gene calls are TRBV6-5 and TRBJ1-2; tentatively, D is TRBD1 (6 bases). The germline gives CDR1 MNHEY, CDR2 SVGAGI. CDR3 length equals 16 residues. V lost 4 bases and J lost 4, with 19 bases in between. The CDR3 coding sequence is TGTGCCAGCAGTTCTGATTACAGGGAAGTGGTCTATGGCTACACCTTC. Its translation: CASSSDYREVVYGYTF.

This chain connects TRBV9 to TRBJ1-1; D may be TRBD1 (5 bases). The CDR3 covers 16 residues. The germline V gene has CDR1 SGDLS and CDR2 YYNGEE. The germline V and J ends were trimmed by 4 bases and 0 bases, with 16 bases remaining between them. The CDR3 coding sequence is TGTGCCAGCAGCCCCCGGGACTTGGGATTGAACACTGAAGCTTTCTTT. Amino acids: CASSPRDLGLNTEAFF.

This clonotype was observed a handful of times. V and J are TRBV7-2 and TRBJ2-2; 7 bases line up with TRBD1. This CDR3 contains 15 residues. V dropped 5 bases and J dropped 6; count of bases not matched to a gene: 9. The germline gives CDR1 SGHTA, CDR2 FQGNSA. CDR3 loop: CASSPTGRTAGELFF. The CDR3 DNA reads as TGTGCCAGCAGCCCGACAGGGCGGACGGCCGGGGAGCTGTTTTTT.

In nucleotides, the CDR3 is TGTGCCAGCAGCTTCCCAGGAAGGGGGGCTTTCTTT. It codes for CASSFPGRGAFF. The chain is built from TRBV5-4 and TRBJ1-1; possible D gene TRBD1, 6 bases. CDR1 and CDR2 (germline): SGHNT, YYREEE (reference sequence). V lost 2 bases and J 11 bases, leaving 13 bases between the germline ends. The CDR3 contains 12 residues. The entire variable domain, with the rest obtained from reference TRBV5-4 and TRBJ1-1, is as follows: ETGVTQSPTHLIKTRGQQVTLRCSSQSGHNTVSWYQQALGQGPQFIFQYYREEENGRGNFPPRFSGLQFPNYSSELNVNALELDDSALYLCASSFPGRGAFFGQGTRLTVV.

This clonotype has only a few counts. This rearrangement joins TRBV20-1 to TRBJ1-2, with D unclear. This CDR3 is built from 13 residues. The germline V gene encodes CDR1 DFQATT and CDR2 SNEGSKA (reference sequence). V lost 4 bases and J lost 2, with 11 bases in between. The CDR3 DNA follows: TGCAGTGCTACGAGTACAGTCAACTATGGCTACACCTTC. Its translation: CSATSTVNYGYTF.